The rows below give T cell receptor beta chains drawn from one sample of a study of graft-versus-host responses after intestinal transplantation. These TCRs' antigens remain unknown. Assay: immunoSEQ multiplex PCR; the TCRdb copy retains only in-frame clones and omits some. The repertoire holds 89,000 or so clones, with around 80% as singletons. Source: unstimulated CD4+ T cells sorted from spleen or lymph node cells, taken before intestinal transplant. These receptors were taken from a human donor who received an intestinal transplant. CDR3s include the opening cysteine and the closing phenylalanine or tryptophan. A D gene is named only where the DNA matches it firmly. Size tells how often a clone was seen (once, few, many) or the class of an expanded clone, and some rows leave it out.

abundance	v_gene	d_gene	j_gene	CDR3aa	CDR3nt
.	TRBV25-1	.	TRBJ1-5	CASSHGEGTNQPQHF	TGTGCCAGCAGTCACGGGGAGGGAACGAATCAGCCCCAGCATTTT
.	TRBV2	.	TRBJ1-2	CASSPFYGYTF	TGTGCCAGCAGTCCATTCTATGGCTACACCTTC
once	TRBV2	.	TRBJ2-1	CASRPDSDEQFF	TGTGCCAGCAGGCCCGACTCGGATGAGCAGTTCTTC
.	TRBV7-3	.	TRBJ1-2	CASSLTFGSGYTF	TGTGCCAGCAGCTTAACGTTCGGTAGCGGCTACACCTTC
.	TRBV28	.	TRBJ2-7	CASSDVGRAYEQYF	TGTGCCAGCAGTGATGTAGGCAGGGCCTACGAGCAGTACTTC
.	TRBV4-2	TRBD2	TRBJ2-2	CASSQDSTSGSTGELFF	TGTGCCAGCAGCCAGGATTCGACTAGCGGGAGCACCGGGGAGCTGTTTTTT
once	TRBV7-6	.	TRBJ2-2	CASSLGAGTNTGELFF	TGTGCCAGCAGCTTAGGGGCAGGGACTAACACCGGGGAGCTGTTTTTT
.	TRBV7-2	TRBD2	TRBJ2-7	CASSPGLAGVGEQYF	TGTGCCAGCAGCCCTGGACTAGCGGGAGTTGGCGAGCAGTACTTC
once	TRBV30	.	TRBJ2-5	CAWSDPSRGLQETQYF	TGTGCCTGGAGTGACCCGAGCAGGGGCCTACAAGAGACCCAGTACTTC
few	TRBV5-1	.	TRBJ2-5	CASRAGTLLETQYF	TGCGCCAGCAGGGCCGGGACTCTCCTCGAGACCCAGTACTTC
.	TRBV5-1	.	TRBJ1-1	CASSGSQGNTEAFF	TGCGCCAGCAGCGGTTCTCAGGGGAACACTGAAGCTTTCTTT
.	TRBV28	TRBD2	TRBJ2-7	CASLPDGAILAGGPMSSYEQYF	TGTGCCAGCCTACCAGACGGGGCTATTCTAGCGGGAGGGCCGATGAGCTCCTACGAGCAGTACTTC
.	TRBV27	TRBD1	TRBJ2-7	CASSFGTGVGYEQYF	TGTGCCAGCAGTTTCGGGACAGGGGTAGGCTACGAGCAGTACTTC
.	TRBV14	TRBD1	TRBJ1-2	CASSQEMTGHYGYTF	TGTGCCAGCAGCCAAGAGATGACAGGGCACTATGGCTACACCTTC
.	TRBV15	TRBD1	TRBJ2-5	CATSREGAGGEKETQYF	TGTGCCACCAGCAGAGAGGGAGCAGGGGGAGAGAAAGAGACCCAGTACTTC
few	TRBV20-1	TRBD1	TRBJ1-2	CSATTGEGYTF	TGCAGTGCTACGACAGGGGAGGGCTACACCTTC
.	TRBV4-1	TRBD1	TRBJ1-2	CASSQDGTASFYGYTF	TGCGCCAGCAGCCAAGATGGGACAGCCTCTTTCTATGGCTACACCTTC
.	TRBV2	.	TRBJ2-7	CASSHQGGSSYEQYF	TGTGCCAGCAGCCACCAGGGCGGAAGCTCCTACGAGCAGTACTTC
few	TRBV6-1	TRBD1	TRBJ2-7	CASSRTGVYEQYF	TGTGCCAGCAGTCGGACAGGAGTATACGAGCAGTACTTC
.	TRBV4-1	TRBD1	TRBJ1-3	CASSLGQGAGNTIYF	TGCGCCAGCAGCCTCGGACAGGGGGCTGGAAACACCATATATTTT
.	TRBV11-2	TRBD1	TRBJ2-7	CASSSNRGDYEQYF	TGTGCCAGCAGCTCGAACAGGGGCGACTACGAGCAGTACTTC
.	TRBV5-4	TRBD2	TRBJ2-3	CASSQPGLASDTQYF	TGTGCCAGCAGCCAACCGGGACTAGCATCAGATACGCAGTATTTT
.	TRBV7-2	.	TRBJ1-3	CASNPTASGNTIYF	TGTGCCAGCAACCCGACAGCCTCTGGAAACACCATATATTTT
.	TRBV2	.	TRBJ2-2	CASSEADRYTGELFF	TGTGCCAGCAGTGAGGCAGATCGATATACCGGGGAGCTGTTTTTT
.	TRBV2	TRBD2	TRBJ2-3	CASTGGGDTQYF	TGTGCCAGCACTGGGGGGGGAGATACGCAGTATTTT
few	TRBV5-6	.	TRBJ2-2	CASSLQGTGELFF	TGTGCCAGCAGCTTGCAGGGAACCGGGGAGCTGTTTTTT
.	TRBV6-5	.	TRBJ2-1	CASSYSNRKQFF	TGTGCCAGCAGTTACTCGAACAGGAAGCAGTTCTTC
.	TRBV6-5	.	TRBJ2-1	CASSYEVGTLRNEQFF	TGTGCCAGCAGTTACGAAGTGGGGACACTTCGCAATGAGCAGTTCTTC
few	TRBV7-2	TRBD2	TRBJ2-3	CASSRSGAEDTQYF	TGTGCCAGCAGTCGTAGCGGGGCGGAAGATACGCAGTATTTT
once	TRBV5-1	.	TRBJ1-4	CASSLESGEGKLFF	TGCGCCAGCAGCTTGGAGTCAGGTGAAGGAAAACTGTTTTTT
.	TRBV27	TRBD1	TRBJ2-2	CASSLHGTGVNTGELFF	TGTGCCAGCAGTTTACACGGGACAGGGGTCAACACCGGGGAGCTGTTTTTT
.	TRBV19	TRBD1	TRBJ2-7	CASSRIDREPYEQYF	TGTGCCAGTAGTCGAATCGACAGGGAACCCTACGAGCAGTACTTC